This TCR beta chain was profiled in a study of long-term antiretroviral therapy in people with HIV. Run at survey level, the immunoSEQ assay was version v3.0. Sequencing had a target that covered about 35,000-55,000 T-cell genomes per sample. Generated by immunoSEQ multiplex PCR, the TCRdb table keeps only in-frame clones and is missing some. This table has about 39,000 clones, about 90% appearing once. One or more pre-ART and two or more post-ART PBMC samples were available from each donor. V shed 4 bases, J shed 2 bases, and the junction held 10 bases outside the gene matches. This CDR3 comprises 16 residues. CDR1 and CDR2 (germline): SGHRS, YFSETQ. Concerning this clone: Its antigen is as yet unknown.

Study-wide points: Clonotypes expanded prior to ART showed repertoire dominance at all sampled time points. Following ART, diversity rose but still fell short of transplant donor controls.

The chain employs TRBV5-1 and TRBJ2-3; TRBD1 matches 7 bases. This TCR came from a woman in her 50s with HIV. Material: unsorted PBMCs, obtained 1.2 years after starting antiretroviral therapy. The CDR3 protein is CASSPEPRGTTDTQYF. The CDR3 DNA follows: TGCGCCAGCAGCCCGGAACCCAGGGGGACCACAGATACGCAGTATTTT.